This TCR beta chain derives from a study of T cell responses to AZD1222 COVID-19 vaccine. The V and J ends lost 8 bases and 1 base respectively, with 15 bases between them. This CDR3 region has 14 residues. The V gene's germline CDR1 is SGHTA and CDR2 FQGNSA. TCRdb's copy holds only in-frame clones and misses some; the assay was immunoSEQ multiplex PCR. The repertoire consists of tens of thousands of clones, with roughly nine tenths occurring once and the leading ten covering 3.1%. Second doses at about 4 or about 12 weeks were pooled. This clonotype originated in an adult who received the AZD1222 COVID-19 vaccine. Sequenced here: peripheral blood, sampled 28 days after the second AZD1222 dose. The chain joins TRBV7-2 to TRBJ2-7; TRBD1 or TRBD2 may be the D gene (5 bases each). The CDR3 DNA sequence: TGTGCCAGCGTTGGGGGAGCTTTTTCCTACGAGCAGTACTTC. As protein: CASVGGAFSYEQYF.